This T cell receptor beta chain is drawn from a study of memory CD4+ T cells and cytomegalovirus serostatus. Study in general: Healthy Belgian adult donors included nine or ten CMV-positive and 24 CMV-negative people.

The sort gate was single viable CD3+CD4+CD8-CD45RO+ cells for memory CD4+ T cells. Positive selection with CD4 microbeads enriched total CD4+ T cells. Study-wide results and caveats: Of 150 to 200 reported CMV TCRbeta sequences, some 70 were found in memory CD4+ repertoires. Repertoires predicted CMV serostatus with median bootstrapped AUC of approximately 0.94.

Sequenced by immunoSEQ multiplex PCR; TCRdb stores in-frame clones only, minus some. The sample lists about 100,000 clones, 75% to 85% occurring once. Germline CDR1 is LGHNT and CDR2 is FRNRAP. V was trimmed by 2 bases and J by 6 bases, leaving 7 bases between them. The CDR3 covers 13 residues. This clone came up a few times. Its antigen is still unknown. The sequence derives from an adult in good health and CMV-seropositive. Sequenced sample: memory CD4+ T cells from blood. The V and J genes are TRBV12-5 and TRBJ2-2; no reliable D call. CDR3 sequence (DNA): TGTGCTAGTGGTTTGTTCCCTGCCGGGGAGCTGTTTTTT. Translating it yields CASGLFPAGELFF.